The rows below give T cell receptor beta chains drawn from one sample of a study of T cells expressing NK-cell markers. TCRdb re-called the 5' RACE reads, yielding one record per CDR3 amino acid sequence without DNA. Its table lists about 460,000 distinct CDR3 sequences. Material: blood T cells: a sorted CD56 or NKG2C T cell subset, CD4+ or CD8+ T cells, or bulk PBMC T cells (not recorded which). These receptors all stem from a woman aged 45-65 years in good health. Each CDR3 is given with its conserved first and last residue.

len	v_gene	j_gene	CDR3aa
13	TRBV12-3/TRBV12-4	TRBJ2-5	CASSVDREETQYF
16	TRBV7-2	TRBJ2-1	CASSLVFSGRDNEQFF
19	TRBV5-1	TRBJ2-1	CASSLVRLAGGFSYNEQFF
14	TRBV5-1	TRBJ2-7	CASSSPGTVHEQYF
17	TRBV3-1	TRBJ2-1	CASSQAASGASYNEQFF
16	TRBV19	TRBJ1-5	CASSSRLGASNQPQHF
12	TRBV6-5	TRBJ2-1	CASSFRAGEQFF
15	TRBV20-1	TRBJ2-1	CSASVALAGDKGQFF
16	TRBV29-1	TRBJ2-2	CSVEDRATGRFGELFF
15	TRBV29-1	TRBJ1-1	CSVATHPRWGTEAFF
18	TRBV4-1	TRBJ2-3	CASSQVLLRVARTDTQYF
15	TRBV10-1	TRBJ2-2	CASSGPGLAVGELFF
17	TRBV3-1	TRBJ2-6	CASTLAGGLSGANVLTF
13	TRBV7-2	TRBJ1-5	CASSWEPGQPQHF
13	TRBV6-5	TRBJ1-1	CASSGPVNTEAFF
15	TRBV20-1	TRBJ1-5	CSARQTVGSNQPQHF
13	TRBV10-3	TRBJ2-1	CAISEDSLDEQFF
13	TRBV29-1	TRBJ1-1	CSVRGWMNTEAFF
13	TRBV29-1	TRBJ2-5	CSVEGAVQETQYF
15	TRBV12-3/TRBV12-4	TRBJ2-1	CAITGPDAVSNEQFF
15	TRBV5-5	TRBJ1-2	CASSVSLPLNYGYTF
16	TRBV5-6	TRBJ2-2	CASSFFRGRGTGELFF
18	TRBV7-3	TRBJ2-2	CASSLVRIREGSTGELFF
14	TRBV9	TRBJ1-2	CASSVRTGRYGYTF
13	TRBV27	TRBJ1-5	CASSGSSNQPQHF
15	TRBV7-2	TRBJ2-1	CASSGTSGRLGEQFF
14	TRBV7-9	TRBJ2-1	CATQTSGFLSEQFF
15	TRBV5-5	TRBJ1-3	CASSLTPSSGNTIYF
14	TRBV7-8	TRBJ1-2	CASSLGISNYGYTF
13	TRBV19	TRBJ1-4	CASKRTGDEKLFF
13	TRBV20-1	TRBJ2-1	CSASGPVNNEQFF
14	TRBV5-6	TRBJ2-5	CASRRAAGVETQYF
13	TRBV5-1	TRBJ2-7	CASSLARGHEQYF
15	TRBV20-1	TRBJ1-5	CSARNSENSNQPQHF
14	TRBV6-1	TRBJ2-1	CASTSGAYYNEQFF
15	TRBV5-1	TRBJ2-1	CASTQLGGLYNEQFF
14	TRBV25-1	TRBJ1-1	CASSAGTGSRVDFF
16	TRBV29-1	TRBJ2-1	CSVEGGRAPPPNEQFF
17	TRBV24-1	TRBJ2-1	CATSDLSRGQLRHEQFF
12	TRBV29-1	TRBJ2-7	CSVDGGPYEQYF
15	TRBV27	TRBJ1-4	CASRSLGTGEEKLFF